This T cell receptor beta chain was documented in a study of control samples from healthy donors and cancer patients. The repertoire was sequenced with immunoSEQ multiplex PCR; TCRdb's copy has only in-frame clones and lacks some. The sample consists of fewer than 500,000 clones, 75% to 95% of them appearing once. The length of the CDR3 is 17 residues. V trimming: 3 bases; J trimming: 7 bases; junction bases outside the gene matches: 12. The germline V gene encodes CDR1 SGHTS and CDR2 YDEGEE. This rearrangement joins TRBV5-8 to TRBJ2-1, with 11 bases identical to TRBD2. The material sequenced was PBMCs. This clonotype was obtained from a man aged 35 to 55 with head and neck cancer. CDR3 sequence: CASSSNSLAGGRNEQFF. The CDR3 DNA reads as TGTGCCAGCAGCTCGAACTCCCTAGCGGGGGGTAGGAATGAGCAGTTCTTC. The full variable domain, rest sourced from reference TRBV5-8 and TRBJ2-1, is EAGVTQSPTHLIKTRGQQATLRCSPISGHTSVYWYQQALGLGLQFLLWYDEGEERNRGNFPPRFSGRQFPNYSSELNVNALELEDSALYLCASSSNSLAGGRNEQFFGPGTRLTVL.